These T cell receptor beta chains were read from a single sample in a study of OX40 agonist ivuxolimab in advanced cancers. Repertoires were generated with immunoSEQ multiplex PCR, while TCRdb's copy carries only in-frame clones and drops some. The sample consists of 58,000 or so clones, around 83% of them appearing once. The source material was CD4+ or CD8+ T cells sorted from blood, sampled in a trial of the OX40 agonist ivuxolimab. These receptors came from an adult with an advanced solid tumor such as melanoma, head and neck, liver or kidney cancer. The CDR3 runs from the conserved cysteine through the conserved F or W. Each record gives: CDR3 DNA, CDR3 protein, clone size, D gene, J gene, V gene, CDR3 length. A D gene is named only where the DNA matches it firmly. A row's size may be missing; if present it is once, few, many or a size class.

CDR3 DNA: TGTGCCAGCAGCTTTACAGGGGGAGGTGAAAAACTGTTTTTT; CDR3 protein: CASSFTGGGEKLFF; clone size: .; D gene: TRBD1; J gene: TRBJ1-4; V gene: TRBV7-2; CDR3 length: 14
CDR3 DNA: TGTGCCAGCAGCGTTAGGGTCTCTGGAAACACCATATATTTT; CDR3 protein: CASSVRVSGNTIYF; clone size: .; D gene: .; J gene: TRBJ1-3; V gene: TRBV9; CDR3 length: 14
CDR3 DNA: TGTGCCAGCTCTTCTCTAAACTACAATGAGCAGTTCTTC; CDR3 protein: CASSSLNYNEQFF; clone size: .; D gene: .; J gene: TRBJ2-1; V gene: TRBV5-6; CDR3 length: 13
CDR3 DNA: TGTGCCAGCACCAGGAGGGGACTAGCGGGAGGCGGTTTGGCCCAGTACTTC; CDR3 protein: CASTRRGLAGGGLAQYF; clone size: .; D gene: TRBD2; J gene: TRBJ2-5; V gene: TRBV28; CDR3 length: 17
CDR3 DNA: TGCGCCAGCAGTTCAGGGGGCGCGGGGTACGAGCAGTACTTC; CDR3 protein: CASSSGGAGYEQYF; clone size: .; D gene: TRBD1; J gene: TRBJ2-7; V gene: TRBV10-2; CDR3 length: 14
CDR3 DNA: TGCGCCAGCAGCTTGGTTGGAGGGGACGCTGGCTACACCTTC; CDR3 protein: CASSLVGGDAGYTF; clone size: .; D gene: .; J gene: TRBJ1-2; V gene: TRBV5-1; CDR3 length: 14
CDR3 DNA: TGTGCCAGCAGCCCCGGTGGGTATGGCTACACCTTC; CDR3 protein: CASSPGGYGYTF; clone size: .; D gene: .; J gene: TRBJ1-2; V gene: TRBV28; CDR3 length: 12
CDR3 DNA: TGTGCCAGCAGCTTCGGGGGATCCTACGAGCAGTACTTC; CDR3 protein: CASSFGGSYEQYF; clone size: .; D gene: .; J gene: TRBJ2-7; V gene: TRBV7-8; CDR3 length: 13
CDR3 DNA: TGTGCCTGGAGCCGACTAGCGGGAGAGGAGACCCAGTACTTC; CDR3 protein: CAWSRLAGEETQYF; clone size: .; D gene: TRBD2; J gene: TRBJ2-5; V gene: TRBV30; CDR3 length: 14
CDR3 DNA: TGTGCCAGTAGTCTCGGAGTCGGGACCTCCTACGAGCAGTACTTC; CDR3 protein: CASSLGVGTSYEQYF; clone size: medium-sized; D gene: .; J gene: TRBJ2-7; V gene: TRBV19; CDR3 length: 15
CDR3 DNA: TGTGCCAGCAGCTTAACTAGTGACACTCCCTACACCTTC; CDR3 protein: CASSLTSDTPYTF; clone size: few; D gene: .; J gene: TRBJ1-2; V gene: TRBV7-9; CDR3 length: 13
CDR3 DNA: TGTGCCAGCAGTGAAGGCAGTACAATCTATGAGCAGTTCTTC; CDR3 protein: CASSEGSTIYEQFF; clone size: once; D gene: .; J gene: TRBJ2-1; V gene: TRBV6-1; CDR3 length: 14
CDR3 DNA: TGTGCCAGCAGTGACCGGGGAAACGGAGAAAAACTGTTTTTT; CDR3 protein: CASSDRGNGEKLFF; clone size: .; D gene: .; J gene: TRBJ1-4; V gene: TRBV6-1; CDR3 length: 14
CDR3 DNA: TGCGCCAGCAGCTTGGGACAGGCGGACCGCGAGCAGTACTTC; CDR3 protein: CASSLGQADREQYF; clone size: .; D gene: .; J gene: TRBJ2-7; V gene: TRBV5-1; CDR3 length: 14
CDR3 DNA: TGTGCCAGCAGTGAATTTCAGCCCCAGCATTTT; CDR3 protein: CASSEFQPQHF; clone size: .; D gene: .; J gene: TRBJ1-5; V gene: TRBV6-1; CDR3 length: 11
CDR3 DNA: TGCGCCAGCAGGGGACAGGGAAATAATTCACCCCTCCACTTT; CDR3 protein: CASRGQGNNSPLHF; clone size: .; D gene: TRBD1; J gene: TRBJ1-6; V gene: TRBV10-2; CDR3 length: 14
CDR3 DNA: TGCGCCAGCAGCCAAGGACTCCTGTCCCGTTCCGGGGGCACTGAAGCTTTCTTT; CDR3 protein: CASSQGLLSRSGGTEAFF; clone size: few; D gene: .; J gene: TRBJ1-1; V gene: TRBV4-1; CDR3 length: 18
CDR3 DNA: TGTGCCAGCAGCTTAGGGACAGGCCGTAATGAAAAACTGTTTTTT; CDR3 protein: CASSLGTGRNEKLFF; clone size: .; D gene: TRBD1; J gene: TRBJ1-4; V gene: TRBV7-9; CDR3 length: 15
CDR3 DNA: TGTGCCAGCAGTTCTCCCTCGGGCAGGCCAACTAATGAAAAACTGTTTTTT; CDR3 protein: CASSSPSGRPTNEKLFF; clone size: .; D gene: .; J gene: TRBJ1-4; V gene: TRBV28; CDR3 length: 17
CDR3 DNA: TGTGCCAGCAGCCAGGACAGGGGGGCTTATAATTCACCCCTCCACTTT; CDR3 protein: CASSQDRGAYNSPLHF; clone size: .; D gene: TRBD1; J gene: TRBJ1-6; V gene: TRBV5-4; CDR3 length: 16
CDR3 DNA: TGCAGCGTTCAACGCCAGGGAAAAGAATATGGCTACACCTTC; CDR3 protein: CSVQRQGKEYGYTF; clone size: .; D gene: .; J gene: TRBJ1-2; V gene: TRBV29-1; CDR3 length: 14
CDR3 DNA: TGTGCCAGCAGCTATACACTTCTTAGTGGCTATGGCTACACCTTC; CDR3 protein: CASSYTLLSGYGYTF; clone size: .; D gene: .; J gene: TRBJ1-2; V gene: TRBV6-1; CDR3 length: 15
CDR3 DNA: TGTGCCAGCAGCTTGGAGGTAAAGAACTACAATGAGCAGTTCTTC; CDR3 protein: CASSLEVKNYNEQFF; clone size: .; D gene: .; J gene: TRBJ2-1; V gene: TRBV7-8; CDR3 length: 15
CDR3 DNA: TGTGCCAGCAGACAGACAGGGGGCGATGGCTACACCTTC; CDR3 protein: CASRQTGGDGYTF; clone size: .; D gene: TRBD1; J gene: TRBJ1-2; V gene: TRBV2; CDR3 length: 13
CDR3 DNA: TGTGCTAGTGGTTTGGAGGGGGCGGTTGGGGTAGCTTTCTTT; CDR3 protein: CASGLEGAVGVAFF; clone size: .; D gene: TRBD1; J gene: TRBJ1-1; V gene: TRBV12-5; CDR3 length: 14
CDR3 DNA: TGTGCCAGCAGCTTAATCTCCGCCGCTAACTATGGCTACACCTTC; CDR3 protein: CASSLISAANYGYTF; clone size: .; D gene: .; J gene: TRBJ1-2; V gene: TRBV5-6; CDR3 length: 15
CDR3 DNA: TGTGCCAGCAGCGTCGGTGACTACATTCCAGATACGCAGTATTTT; CDR3 protein: CASSVGDYIPDTQYF; clone size: .; D gene: .; J gene: TRBJ2-3; V gene: TRBV9; CDR3 length: 15
CDR3 DNA: TGTGCCAGCAGTGCTGGACTAGCGGGATCGGGGTCCCAGTACTTC; CDR3 protein: CASSAGLAGSGSQYF; clone size: few; D gene: TRBD2; J gene: TRBJ2-5; V gene: TRBV6-5; CDR3 length: 15
CDR3 DNA: TGTGCCAGTAGTGCAACAGGGGGAAACACTGAAGCTTTCTTT; CDR3 protein: CASSATGGNTEAFF; clone size: few; D gene: TRBD1; J gene: TRBJ1-1; V gene: TRBV19; CDR3 length: 14
CDR3 DNA: TGTGCCAGCAGCAAAGAGGGGTGGAGCTCCTACAATGAGCAGTTCTTC; CDR3 protein: CASSKEGWSSYNEQFF; clone size: .; D gene: .; J gene: TRBJ2-1; V gene: TRBV9; CDR3 length: 16
CDR3 DNA: TGTGCCAGCAGCTTGGCAGGGGGCGGTCAGCCCCAGCATTTT; CDR3 protein: CASSLAGGGQPQHF; clone size: once; D gene: TRBD1; J gene: TRBJ1-5; V gene: TRBV5-6; CDR3 length: 14
CDR3 DNA: TGTGCCAGCAGTTACTCGTCGCAGGGGGCCGGGGAGCTGTTTTTT; CDR3 protein: CASSYSSQGAGELFF; clone size: .; D gene: TRBD1; J gene: TRBJ2-2; V gene: TRBV6-5; CDR3 length: 15
CDR3 DNA: TGTGCCAGCAGCCCCCGGGGCCGGGAGACCCAGTACTTC; CDR3 protein: CASSPRGRETQYF; clone size: .; D gene: .; J gene: TRBJ2-5; V gene: TRBV11-1; CDR3 length: 13
CDR3 DNA: TGTGCCAGCAGCTTATCTGGCCTCGGGTGGACAGATACGCAGTATTTT; CDR3 protein: CASSLSGLGWTDTQYF; clone size: .; D gene: .; J gene: TRBJ2-3; V gene: TRBV7-3; CDR3 length: 16
CDR3 DNA: TGTGCCAGCTCACCAGCCAGCCTGGGTCATGCCAAAAACATTCAGTACTTC; CDR3 protein: CASSPASLGHAKNIQYF; clone size: .; D gene: .; J gene: TRBJ2-4; V gene: TRBV18; CDR3 length: 17
CDR3 DNA: TGCGCCAGCAGCTTCACGGGACAGAGCACAGATACGCAGTATTTT; CDR3 protein: CASSFTGQSTDTQYF; clone size: .; D gene: TRBD1; J gene: TRBJ2-3; V gene: TRBV5-1; CDR3 length: 15
CDR3 DNA: TGTGCCAGCAGTACAAGTAACTATGGCTACACCTTC; CDR3 protein: CASSTSNYGYTF; clone size: .; D gene: .; J gene: TRBJ1-2; V gene: TRBV6-5; CDR3 length: 12